This T cell receptor beta chain derives from a study of lymphopenia after photon versus proton radiotherapy. Overall study results and limits: Post-nadir diversity loss with photons came from oligoclonal expansion, particularly CD8+ Temra cells. Proton therapy kept repertoires fairly stable, unlike photons, which gained effector/memory cells. In patients who died, overall survival fell as post-nadir TCR diversity dropped more.

The V and J ends lost 5 bases and 5 bases respectively, with 19 bases between them. The CDR3 loop spans 15 amino acids. The germline V gene encodes CDR1 SGHRS and CDR2 YFSETQ. Comment on this clone: Its antigen remains unknown.

Clones were sequenced by immunoSEQ multiplex PCR, and TCRdb holds only the in-frame ones, with some missing. The data hold roughly 14,000 clones, with 85% to 90% observed a single time. The TCR sequence derives from a man aged 70-80 years with pancreatic cancer. The chain is built from TRBV5-1 and TRBJ2-5; tentative D call: TRBD2 (6 bases). Sequenced material: peripheral blood, taken from a patient treated with proton-based radiotherapy. In DNA form, the CDR3 reads TGCGCCAGCAGACGCATAGCGGACTCTTTGGAGACCCAGTACTTC. It codes for CASRRIADSLETQYF.